Sequencing of this T cell receptor (beta chain) was carried out in a study of coeliac disease. Study observations and caveats: Intraepithelial and lamina propria fractions were not highly pure, so cross-contamination was possible. Largely private TRB repertoires meant most sequences were sample-unique.

Losses at the gene ends were 5 bases for V and 1 base for J; bases not matched to a gene: 10. This CDR3 comprises 17 residues. Germline V gene lookup returns CDR1 MDHEN and CDR2 SYDVKM. About this clone itself: The antigen is not known.

Profiled with immunoSEQ multiplex PCR; TCRdb holds only in-frame clones, not every one. This sample carries roughly 4,100 clones, 64% of them seen once, and the ten largest clones take approximately 20%. This TCR was sampled from a woman aged 30 to 39 without celiac disease. The chain employs TRBV28 and TRBJ2-2, with 7 positions matching TRBD2. Sequencing used lymphocytes from the gut lamina propria. The CDR3 loop is CASSASSGRVNTGELFF. Written as DNA, the CDR3 is TGTGCCAGCAGTGCCTCGTCGGGGAGGGTGAACACCGGGGAGCTGTTTTTT. The full variable domain, completed using reference TRBV28 and TRBJ2-2, is DVKVTQSSRYLVKRTGEKVFLECVQDMDHENMFWYRQDPGLGLRLIYFSYDVKMKEKGDIPEGYSVSREKKERFSLILESASTNQTSMYLCASSASSGRVNTGELFFGEGSRLTVL.